A single sample gave rise to the 13 T cell receptor beta chains below, sequenced in a study of T cells in Graves' hyperthyroidism and ophthalmopathy. Using RNA transcripts as the source, TCR beta CDR3 regions were amplified. Using the HTBI primer set, a first-round RT-PCR was run on the TCR CDR3. TCRdb passed the multiplex PCR reads through MiXCR, listing each CDR3 protein once. This sample has 330,000 or so distinct CDR3 sequences, with roughly a fifth found just once. Material: blood. These receptors were obtained from a man in his fifties with Graves' ophthalmopathy.

This clonotype has ten or more counts. The CDR3 reads CASSLRGGTYNEQFF. The CDR3 nucleotides read TGTGCCAGCAGCCTCCGAGGAGGGACCTACAATGAGCAGTTCTTC. The V call is TRBV7-8, the J call TRBJ2-1, with D maybe TRBD2 (6 bases). This CDR3 has 15 residues. Germline V gene data show CDR1 as SGHVS and CDR2 as FQNEAQ. V was clipped by 5 bases and J by 2 bases, with 13 bases between them.

This clonotype occurred a few times. The chain carries TRBV11-2 and TRBJ2-1, with D unclear. Between the trimmed V and J ends, which lost 6 bases and 7 bases, there was a span of 10 bases. This CDR3 region has 12 residues. Per germline, CDR1 SGHAT and CDR2 FQNNGV. In DNA form, the CDR3 reads TGTGCCAGCAGGTTCCCGACGAATGAGCAGTTCTTC. Encoded protein: CASRFPTNEQFF.

Only a few counts were recorded for this clonotype. The rearrangement joins TRBV10-3 to TRBJ2-5; 8 bases map to TRBD2. Germline V gene data show CDR1 as ENHRY and CDR2 as SYGVKD. J was trimmed by 5 bases and V by 4 bases; bases with no gene match: 6. The CDR3 runs 14 residues. CDR3 DNA: TGTGCCATCAGTGCGGGGGGGGGGGCTGAGACCCAGTACTTC. Translated: CAISAGGGAETQYF.

This clonotype appeared many times. The chain employs TRBV18 and TRBJ2-1; D is ambiguous. Between the trimmed V and J ends, which lost 2 bases and 5 bases, there was a span of 7 bases. Germline CDR1 is KGHSH and CDR2 is LQKENI. CDR3 length equals 13 residues. CDR3 coding DNA: TGTGCCAGCTCACCAGGGCGGAACAATGAGCAGTTCTTC. It is translated as CASSPGRNNEQFF.

At least ten counts were recorded for this clonotype. The chain recombines TRBV7-3 with TRBJ1-1; D is undetermined. The CDR3 is made up of 15 amino acids. The V and J ends lost 0 bases and 0 bases respectively, with 8 bases between them. Germline V gives CDR1 SGHTA, CDR2 FQGTGA. The CDR3 DNA follows: TGTGCCAGCAGCTTAACCGGCGGATTGAACACTGAAGCTTTCTTT. This translates into CASSLTGGLNTEAFF.

This clonotype was counted ten times or more. The chain links TRBV6-1 to TRBJ2-7; D ambiguous. Germline assignment: CDR1 MNHNS and CDR2 SASEGT. The CDR3 is 12 residues long. Between the trimmed V and J ends, which lost 4 bases and 0 bases, there was a span of 4 bases. CDR3 loop: CASSASSYEQYF. The CDR3 DNA reads as TGTGCCAGCAGTGCTAGCTCCTACGAGCAGTACTTC.

This clonotype was found a few times. The chain carries TRBV6-1 and TRBJ2-3; D not certain. Germline V gives CDR1 MNHNS, CDR2 SASEGT. The CDR3 runs to 12 residues. Trimming cost V 6 bases and J 2 bases, with 6 bases left between them. CDR3 coding DNA: TGTGCCAGCAGGCTAAACACAGATACGCAGTATTTT. This codes for CASRLNTDTQYF.

V is TRBV18 and J is TRBJ1-3; D is perhaps TRBD1 (5 bases). The germline V gene has CDR1 KGHSH and CDR2 LQKENI. V lost 3 bases to trimming and J lost 4 bases, with 13 bases between them. The CDR3 loop spans 15 amino acids. The CDR3 spells CASSPWVGDGNTIYF. The CDR3 bases are TGTGCCAGCTCACCCTGGGTCGGGGACGGAAACACCATATATTTT. Full variable domain (rest looked up from reference TRBV18 and TRBJ1-3): NAGVMQNPRHLVRRRGQEARLRCSPMKGHSHVYWYRQLPEEGLKFMVYLQKENIIDESGMPKERFSAEFPKEGPSILRIQQVVRGDSAAYFCASSPWVGDGNTIYFGEGSWLTVV.

This clonotype was seen many times. J is TRBJ2-1 and V is TRBV5-1, with D unresolved. The germline V gene encodes CDR1 SGHRS and CDR2 YFSETQ. This CDR3 is 14 amino acids long. The V end lost 4 bases, the J end lost 2 bases, and 10 bases lay between the germline ends. CDR3 amino acids: CASSPGFTYNEQFF. In DNA form, the CDR3 reads TGCGCCAGCAGCCCCGGTTTCACCTACAATGAGCAGTTCTTC.

This chain uses TRBV24-1 with TRBJ2-3; tentative D call: TRBD1 (6 bases). This CDR3 comprises 16 residues. V was cut by 4 bases and J by 3 bases, with 16 bases left in between. Per germline, CDR1 KGHDR and CDR2 SFDVKD. The CDR3 nucleotides are TGTGCCACCAGTGACCCCGCAGGGGAAGGAACAGATACGCAGTATTTT. It encodes CATSDPAGEGTDTQYF.

The chain combines TRBV12-5 with TRBJ2-1, with 7 bases fitting TRBD1. The germline gives CDR1 LGHNT, CDR2 FRNRAP. The CDR3 has 15 residues. Losses at the gene ends were 1 base for V and 2 bases for J; bases not matched to a gene: 2. The CDR3 region has the DNA TGTGCTAGTGGTTTGGGGACAGGTACCTACAATGAGCAGTTCTTC. Amino acid sequence: CASGLGTGTYNEQFF.

Many counts were recorded for this clonotype. Written as DNA, the CDR3 is TGTGCCAGCAGCCCGGGACAGCACCGACACGAGCAGTACTTC. As protein: CASSPGQHRHEQYF. This chain connects TRBV5-6 to TRBJ2-7; 7 nucleotides line up with TRBD1. Germline-derived CDR1 and CDR2 are SGHDT and YYEEEE. This CDR3 region has 14 residues. With 4 bases clipped from V and 5 bases from J, the junction kept 9 bases outside the gene matches.

The V and J genes are TRBV27 and TRBJ2-5; 11 nucleotides line up with TRBD2. The germline V gene encodes CDR1 MNHEY and CDR2 SMNVEV (reference sequence). The CDR3 totals 14 residues. The CDR3 coding sequence is TGTGCACCGGCCGGGACTAGCGGCCAAGAGACCCAGTACTTC. Translation gives CAPAGTSGQETQYF.